This T cell receptor beta chain emerged from a study of metastatic and nonmetastatic thyroid tumors. Germline CDR1 and CDR2: LGHNT and FRNRAP. V lost 4 bases to trimming and J lost 1 base, with 12 bases between them. This CDR3 has 15 residues. Findings and caveats of the study: Significantly greater TCR beta diversity was reportedly found in malignant thyroid tumors than in benign nodules (in blood and tumor).

No treatment of any kind had been given to any patient before thyroid surgery. TCRdb ran MiXCR on the PCR reads. The sample has 23,000 or so clones, around 30% seen once. Notes on this clone: Its antigen is as yet unknown. Just one base apart from a much larger clone, this may be a read error.

The receptor was derived from a female donor with papillary thyroid cancer or a benign thyroid nodule (not recorded which). Some clones in this sample may be carry-over from other donors' samples. The gene calls are TRBV12-5 and TRBJ2-3, with D possibly being TRBD2 (7 bases). Sequenced: tumor tissue. CDR3 nucleotide sequence: TGTGCTAGTGGTTGTGGGGGGGGCGGCACAGATACGCAGTATTTT. Encoded protein: CASGCGGGGTDTQYF.